Shown below are 3 T cell receptor beta chains from a single sample sequenced in a study of read filtering for tumor transcriptome and immune sequencing. This library used around 0.4 ug RNA and molecular barcoded adaptors spanning alpha/delta and beta/gamma chains. TCRdb re-analysed the reads in MiXCR, keeping a single row per CDR3 protein. The top ten clones hold approximately 40% of a sample with 35,000 to 50,000 distinct CDR3 sequences, roughly a fifth of them seen once. The sequenced sample was a population of CD138-negative cells sorted from bone marrow. The receptor source for this set is a donor over 35 with multiple myeloma.

Ten or more counts support this clonotype. The gene calls are TRBV29-1 and TRBJ2-1, with D perhaps matching TRBD1 or TRBD2 (6 bases each). The J call may not be correct, given that the DNA end is closer to TRBJ2-7. Germline V lookup: CDR1 SQVTM, CDR2 ANQGSEA. The CDR3 is 12 residues long. The CDR3 nucleotides read TGCAGCGCAAGGGGGGTAGGAAATGAGCAGTACTTC. Amino acids: CSARGVGNEQYF.

This clonotype appeared many times. This rearrangement joins TRBV29-1 to TRBJ2-3; no reliable D call. Trimming took off 3 bases at V and 5 bases at J, with 15 bases between the two ends. Germline lookup yields CDR1 SQVTM and CDR2 ANQGSEA. The CDR3 consists of 14 residues. This chain's CDR3 is CSVDSSTIGDTQYF. Here the CDR3 DNA reads TGCAGCGTTGACTCAAGCACGATAGGAGATACGCAGTATTTT.

This clonotype was counted many times. V is TRBV30 and J is TRBJ2-3, with D maybe TRBD2 (5 bases). Germline V CDR1 and CDR2: GTSNPN, SVGIG (reference sequence). The V end lost 3 bases, the J end lost 6 bases, and 13 bases lay between the germline ends. The CDR3 has 13 residues. CDR3: CAWSGVRGDTQYF. The DNA for the CDR3 is TGTGCCTGGAGCGGGGTCCGTGGGGATACGCAGTATTTT. The whole variable domain, filled in from reference TRBV30 and TRBJ2-3, reads SQTIHQWPATLVQPVGSPLSLECTVEGTSNPNLYWYRQAAGRGLQLLFYSVGIGQISSEVPQNLSASRPQDRQFILSSKKLLLSDSGFYLCAWSGVRGDTQYFGPGTRLTVL.